The TCR beta chain under discussion was sequenced for a study of response to subunit inactivated influenza vaccine. General study points: It was the authors' suggestion that each seasonal influenza vaccination recruits few new T cells.

V lost 6 bases to trimming and J lost 1 base; unmatched junction nucleotides: 10. The germline V gene has CDR1 DFQATT and CDR2 SNEGSKA (reference sequence). The CDR3 length is 15 residues. MiXCR was run by TCRdb on the RT-PCR reads, yielding one entry per CDR3 protein. The sample shows around 490,000 distinct CDR3 sequences, about 7.6% of them seen only once. Points on this clonotype: The antigen is not known.

This specimen was PBMCs from blood, taken less than 25 months after vaccination. The TCR comes from a man aged 50 to 69 who received an inactivated influenza vaccine. This sequence joins TRBV20-1 and TRBJ2-7, with 9 bases that match TRBD2. DNA for the CDR3: TGCAGTGCCCGCCCCTGGGCGGGAGGGTCCTACGAGCAGTACTTC. It codes for CSARPWAGGSYEQYF.